The T cell receptor beta chain under discussion was sequenced for a study of multiple sclerosis patients with progressive multifocal leukoencephalopathy (dated by TCRdb to the late 2010s). Context from the whole study: Peripheral T and B cells were examined in MS patients who developed PML (4 under natalizumab, 1 after alemtuzumab) and in treated patients who did not develop PML. From before therapy, through 6 and 12 months, up to PML onset, two natalizumab-treated patients who later developed PML were tracked longitudinally. The study aimed to detect JC virus-specific or public T-cell expansions arising at the time of PML onset. The study at large found these results: In most PML patients, lower normalized Shannon entropy suggested less diverse TRB repertoires, while the natalizumab-treated controls had values close to 1. Only peripheral blood was analyzed, although cerebrospinal fluid or brain lymphocytes might be more informative for natalizumab-associated PML. When PML developed, neither common TRBV or TRBJ gene usage nor preferential TRBV-TRBJ pairings were detected. Only PML patients had TRB clones above 0.5% frequency, but the clones expanded at PML onset were already present before and during natalizumab therapy. Because the cohort was small and descriptive, it remained unclear whether the findings reflect JC virus infection or general immunocompromise.

In the paper's terms, the time point label means: 5 to 6 months of natalizumab therapy. This specimen's treatment or condition label, per the study, means: on natalizumab therapy at sampling. Every listed patient had received interferon beta before, and every PML patient was female. T1 and T2 blood samples were collected at 6 and 12 months of natalizumab therapy, respectively. Ficoll-Hypaque density gradient centrifugation was used to isolate peripheral blood mononuclear cells. The CDR1 and CDR2 encoded by the germline V gene are SGHRS and YFSETQ. The CDR3 has 14 amino acids, counting the end cysteine and phenylalanine. The entry retains the CDR3 DNA only, 42 bases that are in frame from base 1. V has 2 bases trimmed and J has 7 bases trimmed; junction bases matching no gene number 3. Library generation was performed with the immunoSEQ multiplex PCR assay. Synthetic inline TR CDR3 controls covering all V-J pairings were spiked into each PCR to estimate template counts and remove amplification bias. Reads were processed so that amplification and sequencing bias were reduced, and quantification was performed against synthetic TR CDR3 analogs. The paper's data handling went like this. In ImmunoSEQ Analyzer, raw data were processed so that out-of-frame sequences and CDR3s with stop codons were removed, with gene names following IMGT nomenclature. Repertoire diversity was summarized as normalized Shannon entropy, defined as 1 minus Pielou's evenness. Only TRB sequences sharing the V gene, the J gene and the CDR3 were counted as identical. Public PML clonotypes were defined as CDR3s shared by two or more PML-onset samples but absent from earlier samples, from controls, and from public databases. CDR3 amino acid composition by position was analyzed with Skylign using the observed count method. TCRdb provides this immuneACCESS table in a form limited to in-frame rearrangements. Some clones are lacking; in checked studies, under half of them reflect an unresolved V gene, and why the rest are absent is not known. Clonal size and the V and J genes are those of that table, whereas D and trimming came from the DNA. In this sample the table shows under 30,000 clones, over 85% of which occur a single time. The biggest ten clones account for about 1.6% of the sample.

As regards this clone: There is no known antigen for this receptor. Within one base of it there is no much larger clone, and no base qualities were kept.

The chain is made from TRBV5-1 and TRBJ1-6, with TRBD1 matching 7 junction bases. The origin of this receptor is a human donor with multiple sclerosis. Sequenced material: PBMCs, taken from a patient treated with natalizumab. CDR3 loop: CASSLQGNNSPLHF. In nucleotide form, the sequence is TGCGCCAGCAGCTTACAGGGGAACAATTCACCCCTCCACTTT.